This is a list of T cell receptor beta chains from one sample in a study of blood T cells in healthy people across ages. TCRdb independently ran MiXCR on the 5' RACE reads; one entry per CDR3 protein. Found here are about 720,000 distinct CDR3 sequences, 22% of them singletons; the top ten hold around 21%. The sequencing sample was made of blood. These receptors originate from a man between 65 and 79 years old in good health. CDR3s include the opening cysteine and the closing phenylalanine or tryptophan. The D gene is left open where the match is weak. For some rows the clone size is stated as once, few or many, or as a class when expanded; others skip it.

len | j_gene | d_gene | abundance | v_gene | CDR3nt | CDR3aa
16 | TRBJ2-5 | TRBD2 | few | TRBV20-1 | TGCAGTGCTAAAAACAGCGGGAGGGCCATGAGCGAGACCCAGTACTTC | CSAKNSGRAMSETQYF
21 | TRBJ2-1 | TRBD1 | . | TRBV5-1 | TGCGCCAGCAGCTTGTACCCCCGGGGTCAGGGGGCAATAGGGGGTTCCTACGAGCAGAACTTC | CASSLYPRGQGAIGGSYEQNF
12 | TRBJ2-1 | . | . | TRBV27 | TGTGCCAGCAGTTTATCAGGCCATGAGCAGTTCTTC | CASSLSGHEQFF
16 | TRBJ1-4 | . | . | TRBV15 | TGTGCCACCAGCAGAGCGGGCCCGGAAAGTAATGAAAAACTGTTTTTT | CATSRAGPESNEKLFF
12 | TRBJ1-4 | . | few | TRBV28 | TGTGCCAGCAGTGGACCGGGACGGGGACTGTTTTTT | CASSGPGRGLFF
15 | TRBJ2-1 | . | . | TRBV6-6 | TGTGCCAGCAGTTACGGCTCAGGGTCGGGCAATGAGCAGTTCTTC | CASSYGSGSGNEQFF
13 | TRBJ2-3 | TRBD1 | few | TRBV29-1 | TGCAGCGTTGTGGCGACAGGGGTGGATACGCAGTATTTT | CSVVATGVDTQYF
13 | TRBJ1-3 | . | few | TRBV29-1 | TGCAGCGTTGCGAGACAGTCTGGAAACACCATATATTTT | CSVARQSGNTIYF
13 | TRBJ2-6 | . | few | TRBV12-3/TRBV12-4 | TGTGCCAGCAGTCGGTCTGGGGCCAACGTCCTGACTTTC | CASSRSGANVLTF
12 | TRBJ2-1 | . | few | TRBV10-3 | TGTGCCATCAGTGAGCAGCGAAATGAGCAGTTCTTC | CAISEQRNEQFF
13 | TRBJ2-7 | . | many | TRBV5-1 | TGCGCCAGCAGCTTGGTACTGGGCTACGAGCAGTACTTC | CASSLVLGYEQYF
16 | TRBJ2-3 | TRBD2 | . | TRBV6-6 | TGTGCCAGCAGTATAGCGGGAGGGCCCTCGGTCGATACGCAGTATTTT | CASSIAGGPSVDTQYF
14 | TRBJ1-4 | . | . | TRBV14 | TGTGCCAGCAGTATGGCACGGGTTTCGGAAAAACTGTTTTTT | CASSMARVSEKLFF
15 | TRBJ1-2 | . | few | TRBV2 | TGTGCCAGCAGTGAAACGCAGGGGTTTAGCTATGGCTACACCTTC | CASSETQGFSYGYTF
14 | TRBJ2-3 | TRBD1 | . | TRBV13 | TGTGCCAGCAGACGAGGACAGGGCTCAGATACGCAGTATTTT | CASRRGQGSDTQYF
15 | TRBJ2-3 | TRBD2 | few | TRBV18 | TGTGCCAGCTCACTACCGGGACTAGGCACAGATACGCAGTATTTT | CASSLPGLGTDTQYF
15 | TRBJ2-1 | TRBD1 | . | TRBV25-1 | TGTGCCAGCAGCACGCGGACAGGGCCCTACAATGAGCAGTTCTTC | CASSTRTGPYNEQFF
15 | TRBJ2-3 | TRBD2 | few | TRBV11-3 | TGTGCCAGCAGCTTCGGCGGGAGGGATGTAGATACGCAGTATTTT | CASSFGGRDVDTQYF
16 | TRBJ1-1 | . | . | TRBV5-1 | TGCGCCAGCAGCTCGTCCCCAGGGTCGGGGAACACTGAAGCTTTCTTT | CASSSSPGSGNTEAFF
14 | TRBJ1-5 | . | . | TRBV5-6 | TGTGCCAGCAGCTTGAGTGGGCGCAACCAGCCCCAGCATTTT | CASSLSGRNQPQHF
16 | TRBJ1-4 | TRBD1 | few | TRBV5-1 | TGCGCCAGCAGCTTGGGACAGGGGCTTTTAAGTGAAAAACTGTTTTTT | CASSLGQGLLSEKLFF
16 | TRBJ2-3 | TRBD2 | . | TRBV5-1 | TGCGCCAGCAGCTTGGAAGGCGGGAGAGGCACAGGTACGCAGTATTTT | CASSLEGGRGTGTQYF
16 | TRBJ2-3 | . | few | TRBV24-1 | TGTGCCACCAGCCGGACAGCGTCTGGGGACACAGATACGCAGTATTTT | CATSRTASGDTDTQYF
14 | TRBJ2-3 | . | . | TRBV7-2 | TGTGCCAGCAGCTTATTAAAGGGGTCAGATACGCAGTATTTT | CASSLLKGSDTQYF
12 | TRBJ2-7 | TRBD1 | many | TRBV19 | TGTGCCAGCGGACAGGACTCCTACGAGCAGTACTTC | CASGQDSYEQYF
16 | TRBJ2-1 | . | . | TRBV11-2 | TGTGCCAGCAGCTTAGATCCCGTGAGCTCCTACAATGAGCAGTTCTTC | CASSLDPVSSYNEQFF
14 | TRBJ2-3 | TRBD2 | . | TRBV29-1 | TGCAGCGTTGCCCGAGCGGGGGGCACAGATACGCAGTATTTT | CSVARAGGTDTQYF
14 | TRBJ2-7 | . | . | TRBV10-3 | TGTGCCATCAGTGGGACAGGCGGGAAATACGAGCAGTACTTC | CAISGTGGKYEQYF
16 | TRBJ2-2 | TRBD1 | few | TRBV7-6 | TGTGCCAGCAGGGAAGCAGGGGGCGCGAACACCGGGGAGCTGTTTTTT | CASREAGGANTGELFF
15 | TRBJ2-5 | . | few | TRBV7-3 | TGTGCCAGCAGCTTAACGGGACCCGGGAAAGTGGCCCAGTACTTC | CASSLTGPGKVAQYF
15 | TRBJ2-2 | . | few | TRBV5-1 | TGCGCCAGCAGCTTGGCGCCCGGGGGCACCGGGGAGCTGTTTTTT | CASSLAPGGTGELFF
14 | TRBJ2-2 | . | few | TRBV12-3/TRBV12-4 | TGTGCCAGCAGTTTAGGTCAGCAGACCGGGGAGCTGTTTTTT | CASSLGQQTGELFF
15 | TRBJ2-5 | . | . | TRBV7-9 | TGTGCCAGCAGCTTAGAGAGAGGGCTTTTGGAGACCCAGTACTTC | CASSLERGLLETQYF
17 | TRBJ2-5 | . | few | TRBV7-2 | TGTGCCAGCAGCTCTCGGGTTCCTACATTACCCCAAGAGACCCAGTACTTC | CASSSRVPTLPQETQYF
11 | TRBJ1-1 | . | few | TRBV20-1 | TGCAGTGCTAGAGGGGCCACGGGAGCTTTCTTT | CSARGATGAFF
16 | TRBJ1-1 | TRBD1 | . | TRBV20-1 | TGCAGTGCATCGAAACAGGGGGTTCCCTTTGTTACTGAAGCTTTCTTT | CSASKQGVPFVTEAFF
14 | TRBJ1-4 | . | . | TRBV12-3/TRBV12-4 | TGTGCCAGCACGTACCCAGGGTTGGGGGAAAAACTGTTTTTT | CASTYPGLGEKLFF
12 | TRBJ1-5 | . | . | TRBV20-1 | TGCAGTGCTACTATCAGCAATCAGCCCCAGCATTTT | CSATISNQPQHF
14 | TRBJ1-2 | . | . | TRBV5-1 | TGCGCCAGCAGCTCGGGTCTTGAAAATCAAGGCGACACCTTC | CASSSGLENQGDTF
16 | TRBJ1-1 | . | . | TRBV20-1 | TGCAGTGCTAGACGTCCGGGGGCAGCCGCGAACACTGAAGCTTTCTTT | CSARRPGAAANTEAFF
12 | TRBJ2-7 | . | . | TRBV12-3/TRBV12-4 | TGTGCCAGCAGTCCTCGGGTTACGAAGAGGTACTTC | CASSPRVTKRYF
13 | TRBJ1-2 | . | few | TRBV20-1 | TGCAGTGCCGACACGGGATCCCGCTATGGCTACACCTTC | CSADTGSRYGYTF
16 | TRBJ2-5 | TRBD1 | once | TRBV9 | TGTGCCAGCAGCGTAGATCCGACAGGGGGCGGGAGGACCCAGTACTTC | CASSVDPTGGGRTQYF
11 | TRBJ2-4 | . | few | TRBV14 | TGTGCCAGCAGCCAGGCTTTCATTCAGTACTTC | CASSQAFIQYF
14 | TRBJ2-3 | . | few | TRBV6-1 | TGTGCCAGCATTTTAGACCCTAGCACAGATACGCAGTATTTT | CASILDPSTDTQYF